Following are 8 T cell receptor beta chains from one sample sequenced in a study of kidney transplant recipient with SARS-CoV-2 infection. MiXCR was run by TCRdb on the reads, yielding one entry per CDR3 protein. The sample records approximately 240,000 distinct CDR3 sequences, under 35% being singletons. The material was a blood sample, obtained at baseline and between days 110 and 120 from a kidney transplant recipient. The receptor source for this set is a male patient aged 30 to 39 who had COVID-19 and was a kidney transplant recipient. Some T cells could come from the graft donor.

The CDR3: CATPASPRGNSPLHF. CDR3 DNA sequence: TGTGCCACCCCGGCGTCTCCTAGGGGTAATTCACCCCTCCACTTT. V usage is TRBV7-2 and J usage is TRBJ1-6; D is possibly TRBD1 (5 bases). V was clipped by 10 bases and J by 6 bases, with 19 bases between them. This CDR3 contains 15 residues. Per the germline V gene, CDR1 is SGHTA and CDR2 is FQGNSA.

At least ten counts were recorded for this clonotype. This sequence joins TRBV27 and TRBJ2-3, with D perhaps TRBD1 (6 bases). Deletions cut 5 bases from V and 0 bases from J, with 15 bases between. The CDR3 is 16 amino acids. Looked up from germline, CDR1 is MNHEY and CDR2 is SMNVEV (reference sequence). Here the CDR3 reads CASSPPGARSTDTQYF. DNA of the CDR3: TGTGCCAGCAGTCCTCCAGGGGCTAGGAGCACAGATACGCAGTATTTT.

In its sample, this clonotype was seen many times. The chain couples TRBV3-1 to TRBJ1-2; no reliable D call. The CDR3 contains 12 residues. The V end lost 0 bases, the J end lost 7 bases, and 6 bases lay between the germline ends. The V gene's germline CDR1 is LGHDT and CDR2 YNNKEL (reference sequence). CDR3 nucleotides: TGTGCCAGCAGCCAAGACCCCATTGGCTACACCTTC. Its translation is CASSQDPIGYTF.

The V call is TRBV4-3, the J call TRBJ2-6; perhaps TRBD1 as D (6 bases). Germline V CDR1 and CDR2: LGHNA, YSLEER. V was shortened by 3 bases and J by 2 bases, with 14 bases between the two germline ends. The CDR3 is 17 amino acids. The CDR3 bases are TGCGCCAGCAGCCAGGGCCACAGGGTTGCTGGGGCCAACGTCCTGACTTTC. It is translated as CASSQGHRVAGANVLTF.

This clonotype appeared a few times. J is TRBJ2-2 and V is TRBV4-1, with D hard to call. V was clipped by 0 bases and J by 7 bases, with 15 bases between them. CDR3 length: 16 amino acids. Germline lookup yields CDR1 MGHRA and CDR2 YSYEKL. Written as DNA, the CDR3 is TGCGCCAGCAGCCAAGAATTCCGGCATTCGGGCGGGGAGCTGTTTTTT. Its protein is CASSQEFRHSGGELFF.

In its sample, this clonotype was seen many times. This chain connects TRBV6-5 to TRBJ1-6, with no clear D. This CDR3 is 14 amino acids long. The germline V and J ends were trimmed by 7 bases and 10 bases, with 17 bases remaining between them. Germline V gene lookup returns CDR1 MNHEY and CDR2 SVGAGI. The CDR3 region is CASTGPSERSPLHF. The CDR3 coding sequence is TGTGCCAGCACCGGCCCTAGCGAAAGATCACCCCTCCACTTT.

As to this clonotype: A much larger clone lies one base from this, so it may be a read error. Likely a read error: the CDR3 ends without its conserved phenylalanine or tryptophan. This chain connects TRBV13 to TRBJ2-1; no definite D call. Per germline, CDR1 PRHDT and CDR2 FYEKMQ (reference sequence). The CDR3 contains 14 residues. Trimming stripped 4 bases from V and 0 bases from J, with 7 bases between. CDR3 sequence reads: CASSWGSSYNEQFL. The CDR3 DNA sequence: TGTGCCAGCAGCTGGGGAAGCTCCTACAATGAGCAGTTCCTC.

Remarks on this clonotype: The junction departs from the called germline gene at one end, perhaps through a read error. The chain has TRBV30 and TRBJ1-1; no clear D gene. In germline, CDR1 is GTSNPN, CDR2 SVGIG (reference sequence). This CDR3 contains 13 residues. The CDR3 is CAWKLTASGEVFF. DNA for the CDR3: TGTGCCTGGAAACTAACAGCGTCGGGTGAAGTTTTCTTT.